This T cell receptor beta chain originates from a study of T cell repertoires in cytomegalovirus infection. Study-wide background: Both CMV infection and a matching HLA type were indicated by public TCR beta signatures. Whole-study findings and limits: Within the response measured ex vivo, HLA-C-restricted CMV-specific TCR beta clonotypes were dominant.

V was clipped by 6 bases and J by 6 bases; unmatched bases: 8. The CDR3 extends over 14 amino acids. Germline CDR1 is MNHNY and CDR2 is SVGAGI (reference sequence). Each CDR3 protein is one row after TCRdb ran MiXCR on the reads. The sample has 400,000 or so distinct CDR3 sequences, roughly 30% seen once; the top ten hold 12% to 15%. With respect to this clonotype: Its antigen is unknown.

The specimen was PBMCs. The sequence came from a human donor in good health (CMV status not recorded). Some clones in this sample may be carry-over from other donors' samples. The rearrangement joins TRBV6-6 to TRBJ2-1, with TRBD2 matching over 7 bases. CDR3 amino acids: CASRPPGTTNEQFF. CDR3 coding DNA: TGTGCCAGCAGGCCTCCCGGGACTACCAATGAGCAGTTCTTC.